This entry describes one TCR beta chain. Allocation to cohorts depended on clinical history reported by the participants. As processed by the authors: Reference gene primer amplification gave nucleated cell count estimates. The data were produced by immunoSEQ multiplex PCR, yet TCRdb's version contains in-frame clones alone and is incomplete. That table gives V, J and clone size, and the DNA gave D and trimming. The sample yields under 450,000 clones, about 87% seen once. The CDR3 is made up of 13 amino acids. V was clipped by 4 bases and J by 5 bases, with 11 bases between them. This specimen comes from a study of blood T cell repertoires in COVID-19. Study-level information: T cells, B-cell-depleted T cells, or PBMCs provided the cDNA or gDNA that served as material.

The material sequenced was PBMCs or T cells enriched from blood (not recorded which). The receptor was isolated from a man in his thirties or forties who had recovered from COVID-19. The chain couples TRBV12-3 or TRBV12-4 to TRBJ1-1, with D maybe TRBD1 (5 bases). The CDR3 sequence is CASSSIGGTEAFF. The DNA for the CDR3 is TGTGCCAGCAGTTCCATCGGGGGAACTGAAGCTTTCTTT.